This T cell receptor beta chain was sequenced for a study of blood T cell repertoires in COVID-19. TCRdb keeps only in-frame clones here, not all; method: immunoSEQ multiplex PCR. The sample has a few hundred thousand clones, roughly 84% seen once. Enrollees, roughly 18 to 90 years old, lived in 24 US areas. Assignment of participants to cohorts was predicated upon participant-reported clinical history. The CDR3 consists of 13 residues. Trimming cost V 5 bases and J 4 bases; bases outside gene matches: 2. The germline CDR1 and CDR2 sequences are SGHTA and FQGNSA. The origin of this receptor is a woman aged 45 to 65 who had been exposed to COVID-19. Sequenced input: PBMCs or T cells enriched from blood (not recorded which). The chain is built from TRBV7-2 and TRBJ2-3; 8 nucleotides agree with TRBD1. CDR3 amino acids: CASSPGQADTQYF. As DNA, the CDR3 is TGTGCCAGCAGCCCGGGACAGGCAGATACGCAGTATTTT.